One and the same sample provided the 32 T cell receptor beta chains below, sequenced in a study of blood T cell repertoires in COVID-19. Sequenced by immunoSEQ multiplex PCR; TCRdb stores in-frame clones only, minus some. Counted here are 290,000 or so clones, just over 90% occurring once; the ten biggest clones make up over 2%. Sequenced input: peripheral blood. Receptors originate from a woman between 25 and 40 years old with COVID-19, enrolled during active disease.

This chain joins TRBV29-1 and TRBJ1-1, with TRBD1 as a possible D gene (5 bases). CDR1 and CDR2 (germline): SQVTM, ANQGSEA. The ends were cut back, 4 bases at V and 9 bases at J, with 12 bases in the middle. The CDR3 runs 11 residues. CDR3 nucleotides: TGCAGCGTTGGGCGGGACCCAAAAGCTTTCTTT. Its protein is CSVGRDPKAFF.

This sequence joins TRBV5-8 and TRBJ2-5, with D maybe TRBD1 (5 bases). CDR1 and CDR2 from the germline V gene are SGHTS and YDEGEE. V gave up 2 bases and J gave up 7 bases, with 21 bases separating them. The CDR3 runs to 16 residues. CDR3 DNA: TGTGCCAGCAGCTTTAGGGGAAAGGGGTTGCATGTGACCCAGTACTTC. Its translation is CASSFRGKGLHVTQYF.

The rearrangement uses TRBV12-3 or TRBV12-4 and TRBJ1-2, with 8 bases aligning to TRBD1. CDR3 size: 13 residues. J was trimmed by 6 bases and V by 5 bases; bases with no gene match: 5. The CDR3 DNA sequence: TGTGCCAGCAGTACCACGACAGGGGATGGCTACACCTTC. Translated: CASSTTTGDGYTF.

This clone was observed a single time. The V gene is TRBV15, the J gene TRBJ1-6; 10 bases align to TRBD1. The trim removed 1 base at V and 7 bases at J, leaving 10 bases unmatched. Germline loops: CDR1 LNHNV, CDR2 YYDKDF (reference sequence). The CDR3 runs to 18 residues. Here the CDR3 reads CATSRALGTGASNSPLHF. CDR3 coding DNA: TGTGCCACCAGCAGAGCATTGGGGACAGGGGCGTCAAATTCACCCCTCCACTTT. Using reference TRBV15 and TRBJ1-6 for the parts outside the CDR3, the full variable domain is DAMVIQNPRYQVTQFGKPVTLSCSQTLNHNVMYWYQQKSSQAPKLLFHYYDKDFNNEADTPDNFQSRRPNTSFCFLDIRSPGLGDTAMYLCATSRALGTGASNSPLHFGNGTRLTVT.

In DNA form, the CDR3 reads TGTGCCAGCAGCAGCCGGGATCCTCCGTACAATGAGCAGTTCTTC. It translates to CASSSRDPPYNEQFF. The rearrangement joins TRBV27 to TRBJ2-1, with D perhaps TRBD2 (5 bases). The V and J ends lost 6 bases and 4 bases respectively, with 16 bases between them. The CDR3 is 15 residues long. Germline loops: CDR1 MNHEY, CDR2 SMNVEV (reference sequence).

The CDR3 bases are TGTGCCTGTGCGGGCGAGTTAAATCAGCCCCAGCATTTT. This codes for CACAGELNQPQHF. The chain combines TRBV30 with TRBJ1-5; D is ambiguous. The CDR3 totals 13 residues. Germline V gene sequence: CDR1 GTSNPN, CDR2 SVGIG (reference sequence). V shed 6 bases and J shed 4 bases, with 13 bases lying between them.

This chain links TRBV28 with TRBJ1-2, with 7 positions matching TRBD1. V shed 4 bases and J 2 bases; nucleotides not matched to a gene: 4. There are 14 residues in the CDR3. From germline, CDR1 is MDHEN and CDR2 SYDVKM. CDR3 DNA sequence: TGTGCCAGCAGTTCCGGACAGGACAACTATGGCTACACCTTC. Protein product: CASSSGQDNYGYTF.

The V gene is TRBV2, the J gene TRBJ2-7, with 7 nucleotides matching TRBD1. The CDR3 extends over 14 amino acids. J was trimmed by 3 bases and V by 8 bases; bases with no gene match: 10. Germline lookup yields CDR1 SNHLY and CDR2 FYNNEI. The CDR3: CASVRDSPFYEQYF. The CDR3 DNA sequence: TGTGCCAGCGTCCGGGACAGTCCTTTCTACGAGCAGTACTTC.

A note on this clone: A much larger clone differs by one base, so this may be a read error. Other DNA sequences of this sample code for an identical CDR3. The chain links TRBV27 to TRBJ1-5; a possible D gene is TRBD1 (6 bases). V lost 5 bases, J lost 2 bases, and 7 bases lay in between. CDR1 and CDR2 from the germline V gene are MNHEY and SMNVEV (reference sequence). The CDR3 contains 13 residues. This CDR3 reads CASSRQGNQPQHF. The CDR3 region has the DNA TGTGCCAGCAGTCGACAGGGCAATCAGCCCCAGCATTTT.

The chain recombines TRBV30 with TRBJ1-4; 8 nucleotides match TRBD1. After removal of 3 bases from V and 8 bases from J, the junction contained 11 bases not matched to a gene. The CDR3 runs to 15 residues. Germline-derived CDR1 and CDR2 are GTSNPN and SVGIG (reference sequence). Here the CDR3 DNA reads TGTGCCTGGAGCTACCCACAGGGGGGGGAGGAAAAACTGTTTTTT. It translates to CAWSYPQGGEEKLFF.

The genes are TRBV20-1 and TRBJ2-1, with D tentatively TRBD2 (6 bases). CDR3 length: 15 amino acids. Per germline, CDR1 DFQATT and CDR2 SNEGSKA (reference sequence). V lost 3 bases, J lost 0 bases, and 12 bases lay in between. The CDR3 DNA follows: TGCAGTGCTAGTTATGGGACTGTCTCCTACAATGAGCAGTTCTTC. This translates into CSASYGTVSYNEQFF.

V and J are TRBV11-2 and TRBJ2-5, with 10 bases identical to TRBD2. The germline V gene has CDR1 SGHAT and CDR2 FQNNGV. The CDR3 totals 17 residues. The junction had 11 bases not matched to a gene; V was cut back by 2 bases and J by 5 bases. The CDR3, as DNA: TGTGCCAGCAGCTTACCCAGCGGGAGGGCCCTCGGGGAGACCCAGTACTTC. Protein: CASSLPSGRALGETQYF.

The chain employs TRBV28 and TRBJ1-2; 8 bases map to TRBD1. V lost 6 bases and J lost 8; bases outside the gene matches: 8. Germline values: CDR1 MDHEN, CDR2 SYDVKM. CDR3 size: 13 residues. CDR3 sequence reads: CASSLQGVGGYTF. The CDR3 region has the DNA TGTGCCAGCAGCCTACAGGGGGTAGGAGGCTACACCTTC.

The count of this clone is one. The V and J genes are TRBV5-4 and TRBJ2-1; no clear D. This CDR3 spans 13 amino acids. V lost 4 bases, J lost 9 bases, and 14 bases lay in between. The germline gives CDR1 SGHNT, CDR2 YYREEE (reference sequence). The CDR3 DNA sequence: TGTGCCAGCAGCCCGACAACGGTTGGTGAGCAGTTCTTC. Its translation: CASSPTTVGEQFF.

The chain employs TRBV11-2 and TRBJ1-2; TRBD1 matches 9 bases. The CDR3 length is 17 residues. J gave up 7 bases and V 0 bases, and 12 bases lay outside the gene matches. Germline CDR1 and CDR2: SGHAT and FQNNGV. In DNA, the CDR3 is TGTGCCAGCAGCTTAGATCGCGGGACAGGGAGGAGTGGTGGCTACACCTTC. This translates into CASSLDRGTGRSGGYTF.

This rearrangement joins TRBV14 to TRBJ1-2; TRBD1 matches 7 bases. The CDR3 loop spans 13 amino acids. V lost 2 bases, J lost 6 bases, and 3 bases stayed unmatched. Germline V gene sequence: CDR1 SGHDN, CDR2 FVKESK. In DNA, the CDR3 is TGTGCCAGCAGCCAACGCCAGGGGGATGGCTACACCTTC. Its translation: CASSQRQGDGYTF.

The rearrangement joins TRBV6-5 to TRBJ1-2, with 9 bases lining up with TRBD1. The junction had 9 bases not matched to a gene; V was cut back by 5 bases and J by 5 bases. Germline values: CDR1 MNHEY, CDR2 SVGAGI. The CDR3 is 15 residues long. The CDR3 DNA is TGTGCCAGCAGTCAACCGGGACAGGGTATATATGGCTACACCTTC. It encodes CASSQPGQGIYGYTF.

The CDR3: CASSVDSGFRVTQYF. In nucleotides, the CDR3 is TGTGCCAGCAGCGTAGATTCAGGGTTTAGGGTTACGCAGTATTTT. The chain has TRBV9 and TRBJ2-3; the D gene is possibly TRBD1 (5 bases). Trimming removed 0 bases from V and 8 bases from J, with 16 bases in between. CDR1 is SGDLS and CDR2 is YYNGEE in the germline V gene. This CDR3 has 15 residues.

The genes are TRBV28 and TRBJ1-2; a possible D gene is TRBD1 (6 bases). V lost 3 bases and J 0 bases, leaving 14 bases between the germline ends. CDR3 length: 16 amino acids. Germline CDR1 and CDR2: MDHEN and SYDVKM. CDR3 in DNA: TGTGCCAGCAGTTTTCTACCAGGGGACGCTAACTATGGCTACACCTTC. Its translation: CASSFLPGDANYGYTF.

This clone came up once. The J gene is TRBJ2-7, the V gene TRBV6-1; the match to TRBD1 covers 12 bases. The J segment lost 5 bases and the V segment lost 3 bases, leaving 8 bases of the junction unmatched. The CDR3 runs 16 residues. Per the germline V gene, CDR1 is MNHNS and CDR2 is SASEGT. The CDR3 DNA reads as TGTGCCAGCAGTGAGAGCTTGGGACAGGGGGCCCACGAGCAGTACTTC. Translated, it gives CASSESLGQGAHEQYF.

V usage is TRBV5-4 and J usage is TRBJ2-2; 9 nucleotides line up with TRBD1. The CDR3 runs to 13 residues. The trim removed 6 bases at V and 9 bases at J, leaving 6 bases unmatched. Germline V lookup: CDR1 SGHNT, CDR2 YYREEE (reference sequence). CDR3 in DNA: TGTGCCAGCAAAGTACAGGGGGCCAGGGAGCTGTTTTTT. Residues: CASKVQGARELFF.

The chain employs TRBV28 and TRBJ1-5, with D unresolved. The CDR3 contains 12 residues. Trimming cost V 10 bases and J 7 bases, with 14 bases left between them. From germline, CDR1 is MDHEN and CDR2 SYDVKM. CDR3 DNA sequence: TGTGCCATCACGACGGGAGTCCAGCCCCAGCATTTT. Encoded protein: CAITTGVQPQHF. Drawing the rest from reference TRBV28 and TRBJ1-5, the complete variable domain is DVKVTQSSRYLVKRTGEKVFLECVQDMDHENMFWYRQDPGLGLRLIYFSYDVKMKEKGDIPEGYSVSREKKERFSLILESASTNQTSMYLCAITTGVQPQHFGDGTRLSIL.

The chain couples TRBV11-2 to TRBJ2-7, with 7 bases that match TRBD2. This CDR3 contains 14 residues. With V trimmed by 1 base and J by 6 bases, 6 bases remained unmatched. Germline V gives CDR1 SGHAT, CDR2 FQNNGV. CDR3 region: CASSLGGGGSEQYF. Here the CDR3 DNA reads TGTGCCAGCAGCTTAGGGGGGGGAGGTTCCGAGCAGTACTTC.

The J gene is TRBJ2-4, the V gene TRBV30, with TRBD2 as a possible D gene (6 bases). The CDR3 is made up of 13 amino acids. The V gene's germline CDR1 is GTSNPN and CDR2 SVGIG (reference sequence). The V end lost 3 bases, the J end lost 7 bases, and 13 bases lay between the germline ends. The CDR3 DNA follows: TGTGCCTGGAGGTTCCCCGGGGGTAACATTCAGTACTTC. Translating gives CAWRFPGGNIQYF.

CDR3 loop: CASSVETVLAGIGELFF. CDR3 coding DNA: TGTGCCAGCAGCGTAGAGACCGTGCTAGCGGGAATCGGGGAGCTGTTTTTT. This chain links TRBV9 with TRBJ2-2; 9 bases align to TRBD2. The CDR3 totals 17 residues. Germline assignment: CDR1 SGDLS and CDR2 YYNGEE. V lost 0 bases to trimming and J lost 7 bases; unmatched junction nucleotides: 10.

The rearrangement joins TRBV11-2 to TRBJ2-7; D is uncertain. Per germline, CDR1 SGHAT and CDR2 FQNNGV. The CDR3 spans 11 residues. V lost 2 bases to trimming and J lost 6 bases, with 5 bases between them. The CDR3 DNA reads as TGTGCCAGCAGCTTACTAGGCGAGCAGTACTTC. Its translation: CASSLLGEQYF.

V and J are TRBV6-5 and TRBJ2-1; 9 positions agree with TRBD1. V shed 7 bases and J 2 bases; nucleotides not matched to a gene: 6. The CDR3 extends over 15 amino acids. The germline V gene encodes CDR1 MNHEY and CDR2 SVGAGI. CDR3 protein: CASKRDRDPYNEQFF. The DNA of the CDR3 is TGTGCCAGCAAAAGGGACAGGGACCCCTACAATGAGCAGTTCTTC.

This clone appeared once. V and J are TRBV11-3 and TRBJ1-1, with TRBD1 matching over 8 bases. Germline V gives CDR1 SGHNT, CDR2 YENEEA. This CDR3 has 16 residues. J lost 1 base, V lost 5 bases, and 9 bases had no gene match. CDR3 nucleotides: TGTGCCAGCAGCCCCCGACAGGGGCGGGCGAACACTGAAGCTTTCTTT. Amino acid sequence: CASSPRQGRANTEAFF.

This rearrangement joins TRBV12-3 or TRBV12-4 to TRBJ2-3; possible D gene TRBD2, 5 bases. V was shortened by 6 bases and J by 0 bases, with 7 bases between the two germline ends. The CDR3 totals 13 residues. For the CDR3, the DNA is TGTGCCAGCAGGAGAGGGAGCACAGATACGCAGTATTTT. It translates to CASRRGSTDTQYF.

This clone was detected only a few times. The CDR3 loop is CASSQPGQLNEKLFF. The CDR3 nucleotides are TGTGCCAGCAGCCAACCGGGACAGCTAAATGAAAAACTGTTTTTT. The genes are TRBV3-1 (or the pseudogene TRBV3-2) and TRBJ1-4, with TRBD1 identical over 7 bases. The CDR3 contains 15 residues. The ends lost 2 bases at V and 5 bases at J; junction bases unmatched: 5. Germline V gene lookup returns CDR1 LGHDT and CDR2 YNNKEL (reference sequence).

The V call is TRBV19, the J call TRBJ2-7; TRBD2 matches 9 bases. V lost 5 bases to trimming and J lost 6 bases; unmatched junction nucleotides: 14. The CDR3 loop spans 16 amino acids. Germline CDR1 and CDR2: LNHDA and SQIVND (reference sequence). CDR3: CASSFGVAGDVREQYF. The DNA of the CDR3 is TGTGCCAGTAGTTTCGGAGTAGCGGGAGATGTCCGCGAGCAGTACTTC.

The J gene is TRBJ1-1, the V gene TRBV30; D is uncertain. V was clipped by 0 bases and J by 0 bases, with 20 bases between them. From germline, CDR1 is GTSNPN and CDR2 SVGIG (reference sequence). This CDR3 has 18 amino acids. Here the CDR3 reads CAWSVFGLQPRMNTEAFF. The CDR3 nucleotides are TGTGCCTGGAGTGTATTTGGACTCCAACCCCGCATGAACACTGAAGCTTTCTTT.